These 11 T cell receptor beta chains came from one sample sequenced in a study of CD8+ T cells in alopecia areata. Reverse transcription of extracted RNA yielded cDNA, which provided the sequencing template. Sequencing used immunoSEQ multiplex PCR; TCRdb keeps in-frame clones, though not all of them. This table holds some 99,000 clones, around 44% found once. The sample taken for sequencing was CD4+ T cells sorted from blood. These receptors all stem from a human donor with alopecia areata.

This clone was detected a few times. The J gene is TRBJ1-4, the V gene TRBV28; possible D gene TRBD1, 6 bases. The CDR3 loop spans 14 amino acids. Germline values: CDR1 MDHEN, CDR2 SYDVKM. V lost 2 bases to trimming and J lost 5 bases, with 9 bases between them. The CDR3 loop is CASSLGGPNEKLFF. The CDR3 nucleotides are TGTGCCAGCAGTTTAGGGGGGCCCAATGAAAAACTGTTTTTT.

This clone was counted a few times. The chain uses TRBV29-1 and TRBJ2-7, with 11 positions matching TRBD1. This CDR3 comprises 13 residues. V shed 7 bases, J shed 4 bases, and the junction held 6 bases outside the gene matches. CDR1 is SQVTM and CDR2 is ANQGSEA in the germline V gene. The CDR3 region is CSAGQGAPYEQYF. The DNA for the CDR3 is TGCAGCGCCGGACAGGGGGCGCCGTACGAGCAGTACTTC.

A note on this clone: Other DNA sequences from this sample encode an identical CDR3 as well. The chain uses TRBV29-1 and TRBJ2-1; unclear D gene. The CDR3 covers 13 residues. The germline CDR1 and CDR2 sequences are SQVTM and ANQGSEA. V gave up 1 base and J gave up 0 bases, with 4 bases separating them. In nucleotides, the CDR3 is TGCAGCGTTGAAGGGAGCTCCTACAATGAGCAGTTCTTC. It encodes CSVEGSSYNEQFF.

There are a few counts of this clone. The chain couples TRBV29-1 to TRBJ1-2; the D is unclear. The CDR3 covers 10 residues. CDR1 is SQVTM and CDR2 is ANQGSEA in the germline V gene. The DNA for the CDR3 is TGCGGCACGGGTGGCTATGGCTACACCTTC. Its protein is CGTGGYGYTF. Filled out from reference TRBV29-1 and TRBJ1-2, the complete variable domain reads SAVISQKPSRDICQRGTSLTIQCQVDSQVTMMFWYRQQPGQSLTLIATANQGSEATYESGFVIDKFPISRPNLTFSTLTVSNMSPEDSSIYLCGTGGYGYTFGSGTRLTVV.

The rearrangement uses TRBV30 and TRBJ2-1, with 10 nucleotides matching TRBD1. The germline V gene has CDR1 GTSNPN and CDR2 SVGIG (reference sequence). This CDR3 spans 15 amino acids. The junction had 9 bases not matched to a gene; V was cut back by 3 bases and J by 7 bases. The CDR3 nucleotides are TGTGCCTGGAGCGGGGGACAGGGGAAACGGAATGAGCAGTTCTTC. Translated: CAWSGGQGKRNEQFF.

This clone occurred a few times. This chain joins TRBV7-9 and TRBJ2-3, with TRBD1 matching 10 bases. Germline-derived CDR1 and CDR2 are SEHNR and FQNEAQ (reference sequence). This CDR3 is built from 15 residues. After removal of 3 bases from V and 3 bases from J, the junction contained 3 bases not matched to a gene. This CDR3 is CASSFGTGATDTQYF. The CDR3 region has the DNA TGTGCCAGCAGCTTCGGGACAGGGGCGACAGATACGCAGTATTTT. The full variable domain, its missing parts supplied by reference TRBV7-9 and TRBJ2-3, is DTGVSQNPRHKITKRGQNVTFRCDPISEHNRLYWYRQTLGQGPEFLTYFQNEAQLEKSRLLSDRFSAERPKGSFSTLEIQRTEQGDSAMYLCASSFGTGATDTQYFGPGTRLTVL.

The chain joins TRBV28 to TRBJ2-5; D gene uncertain. Trimming shortened V by 8 bases and J by 4 bases, and 8 bases separated the two germline ends. CDR1 is MDHEN, CDR2 SYDVKM, per germline. CDR3 length equals 11 residues. The CDR3 nucleotides read TGTGCCAGCTTGTCCTTAGAGACCCAGTACTTC. It codes for CASLSLETQYF.

In nucleotides, the CDR3 is TGTGCCAGCTCACCAGCAAACACTGAAGCTTTCTTT. Its translation is CASSPANTEAFF. This chain joins TRBV18 and TRBJ1-1, with D hard to call. Trimming removed 2 bases at V and 2 bases at J, with 3 bases between. Germline CDR1 KGHSH, CDR2 LQKENI. This CDR3 is 12 amino acids long.

The gene calls are TRBV14 and TRBJ2-5; no firm D call. Germline V CDR1 and CDR2: SGHDN, FVKESK. The V gene lost 4 bases and the J gene lost 4 bases, with 4 bases spanning the gap. The CDR3 is 11 residues long. The CDR3: CASSLGETQYF. CDR3 in DNA: TGTGCCAGCAGCCTTGGAGAGACCCAGTACTTC. Combining the CDR3 with reference TRBV14 and TRBJ2-5 gives the whole variable domain EAGVTQFPSHSVIEKGQTVTLRCDPISGHDNLYWYRRVMGKEIKFLLHFVKESKQDESGMPNNRFLAERTGGTYSTLKVQPAELEDSGVYFCASSLGETQYFGPGTRLLVL.

The rearrangement joins TRBV29-1 to TRBJ1-1, with a tentative D call TRBD1 (5 bases). Germline V gene sequence: CDR1 SQVTM, CDR2 ANQGSEA. V lost 7 bases and J 6 bases, leaving 12 bases between the germline ends. This CDR3 region has 11 residues. CDR3 DNA sequence: TGCAGCGGACTCGTGGGGGCTGAAGCTTTCTTT. It translates to CSGLVGAEAFF.

The V call is TRBV5-1, the J call TRBJ2-2; D is uncertain. The V gene lost 0 bases and the J gene lost 6 bases, with 12 bases spanning the gap. This CDR3 contains 15 residues. Germline V CDR1 and CDR2: SGHRS, YFSETQ. CDR3 loop: CASSLVVSGAGELFF. Written as DNA, the CDR3 is TGCGCCAGCAGCTTGGTGGTATCTGGGGCCGGGGAGCTGTTTTTT.